These 28 T cell receptor beta chains were all obtained from the same sample, sequenced in a study of T cells after yellow fever vaccination. Via MiXCR, TCRdb re-called the 5' RACE reads, giving one row per CDR3 protein. The table records 150,000 to 200,000 distinct CDR3 sequences, about a tenth of them present only once. Sequenced here: CD8+ T cells sorted from PBMCs, sampled 45 days after the yellow fever booster vaccination. The receptors shown here come from a man aged 18 to 29 who received the YFV17D yellow fever vaccine.

This clonotype appeared a few times. The rearrangement uses TRBV7-8 and TRBJ1-2; TRBD1 might be the D (6 bases). From germline, CDR1 is SGHVS and CDR2 FQNEAQ. The V gene lost 0 bases and the J gene lost 2 bases, with 7 bases spanning the gap. CDR3 size: 14 residues. The CDR3 sequence is CASSLARGNYGYTF. CDR3 nucleotide sequence: TGTGCCAGCAGCTTAGCGAGGGGGAACTATGGCTACACCTTC.

This clonotype was detected ten times or more. V usage is TRBV4-3 and J usage is TRBJ2-5; TRBD2 agrees at 13 bases. J gave up 4 bases and V 0 bases, and 8 bases lay outside the gene matches. From germline, CDR1 is LGHNA and CDR2 YSLEER. The CDR3 runs to 18 residues. The CDR3 nucleotides read TGCGCCAGCAGCCAAGAGGTTTGGGGGACTAGCGGGACAGAGACCCAGTACTTC. Translated: CASSQEVWGTSGTETQYF.

The chain recombines TRBV2 with TRBJ2-1, with D perhaps matching TRBD1 (6 bases). CDR3 length: 14 amino acids. Germline V lookup: CDR1 SNHLY, CDR2 FYNNEI. With 7 bases removed from V and 4 bases from J, the gap between germline ends came to 14 bases. The CDR3 region is CASKRTASYNEQFF. The CDR3, as DNA: TGTGCCAGCAAGCGGACAGCATCGTACAATGAGCAGTTCTTC.

Only a few counts were recorded for this clonotype. The chain recombines TRBV4-2 with TRBJ2-5; TRBD2 aligns across 10 bases. Germline lookup yields CDR1 LGHNA and CDR2 YNFKEQ. The trim removed 2 bases at V and 2 bases at J, leaving 17 bases unmatched. The CDR3 is made up of 20 amino acids. CDR3 sequence reads: CASSQPTAQRGGNLQETQYF. The CDR3 region has the DNA TGTGCCAGCAGCCAACCCACAGCGCAGCGGGGGGGGAATTTACAAGAGACCCAGTACTTC.

This clonotype was seen a few times. The chain joins TRBV12-3 or TRBV12-4 to TRBJ1-5; D might be TRBD1 (6 bases). Trimming stripped 1 base from V and 4 bases from J, with 11 bases between. There are 15 residues in the CDR3. The CDR3 coding sequence is TGTGCCAGCAGTTTAGGACGTGGACAGAATCAGCCCCAGCATTTT. This translates into CASSLGRGQNQPQHF.

In its sample, this clonotype was seen a few times. The V and J genes are TRBV6-5 and TRBJ2-1; 10 bases agree with TRBD2. The CDR3 loop spans 17 amino acids. Trimming cost V 0 bases and J 4 bases; bases outside gene matches: 6. Germline CDR1 reads MNHEY; CDR2 reads SVGAGI. In nucleotides, the CDR3 is TGTGCCAGCAGTTACTCGTATATTAGCGGGGGGTACAATGAGCAGTTCTTC. Protein product: CASSYSYISGGYNEQFF.

The gene calls are TRBV6-5 and TRBJ2-5; no clear D gene. Trimming left V 9 bases short and J 4 bases short, with 12 bases between. This CDR3 is built from 12 residues. Germline V gene data show CDR1 as MNHEY and CDR2 as SVGAGI. The CDR3 spells CASADLGETQYF. CDR3 in DNA: TGTGCCAGTGCCGATTTGGGAGAGACCCAGTACTTC.

This clonotype has a handful of counts. The chain joins TRBV27 to TRBJ1-2; no reliable D call. The CDR3 totals 12 residues. The germline CDR1 and CDR2 sequences are MNHEY and SMNVEV (reference sequence). Trimming cost V 6 bases and J 7 bases, with 12 bases left between them. CDR3 protein: CASSGGPAGYTF. The DNA of the CDR3 is TGTGCCAGCAGCGGCGGTCCGGCTGGCTACACCTTC.

This clonotype came up a few times. This sequence joins TRBV2 and TRBJ2-7; the D gene is possibly TRBD2 (6 bases). In germline, CDR1 is SNHLY, CDR2 FYNNEI. The length of the CDR3 is 13 residues. The germline V and J ends were trimmed by 10 bases and 7 bases, with 20 bases remaining between them. CDR3 nucleotides: TGTGCCACCATGCCTGGGGGGATCCGGGAGCAGTACGTC. It encodes CATMPGGIREQYV.

This clonotype was detected a few times. V usage is TRBV11-2 and J usage is TRBJ2-1; D not resolved. Trimming shortened V by 1 base and J by 0 bases, and 10 bases separated the two germline ends. Germline V gene sequence: CDR1 SGHAT, CDR2 FQNNGV. This CDR3 spans 16 amino acids. In DNA form, the CDR3 reads TGTGCCAGCAGCTTAGTGATGTCCTCCTCCTACAATGAGCAGTTCTTC. This gives the protein CASSLVMSSSYNEQFF.

This clonotype has just a few counts. J is TRBJ1-1 and V is TRBV20-1, with no clear D. There are 12 residues in the CDR3. V lost 6 bases and J lost 5, with 13 bases in between. Germline CDR1 is DFQATT and CDR2 is SNEGSKA (reference sequence). This CDR3 is CSANGPGTEAFF. For the CDR3, the DNA is TGCAGTGCGAACGGGCCCGGGACTGAAGCTTTCTTT.

In its sample, this clonotype was seen many times. V gene TRBV11-2 combines with J gene TRBJ2-4; no firm D call. V lost 0 bases and J lost 1, with 16 bases in between. Germline loops: CDR1 SGHAT, CDR2 FQNNGV. This CDR3 is built from 18 residues. The CDR3, as DNA: TGTGCCAGCAGCTTAGATCGGTGGAAACAGAGGGCCAAAAACATTCAGTACTTC. Amino acid sequence: CASSLDRWKQRAKNIQYF.

In this sample, this clonotype turned up a few times. V and J are TRBV4-1 and TRBJ2-5, with 7 bases matching TRBD1. Germline-derived CDR1 and CDR2 are MGHRA and YSYEKL. The CDR3 has 17 residues. With 1 base clipped from V and 1 base from J, the junction kept 9 bases outside the gene matches. In DNA form, the CDR3 reads TGCGCCAGCAGCCAAGTTCTCACCGGGACAGCCCAAGAGACCCAGTACTTC. It codes for CASSQVLTGTAQETQYF.

V is TRBV11-3 and J is TRBJ2-7, with a tentative D call TRBD2 (5 bases). Per the germline V gene, CDR1 is SGHNT and CDR2 is YENEEA. This CDR3 is built from 12 residues. V was clipped by 3 bases and J by 8 bases, with 11 bases between them. The CDR3 DNA sequence: TGTGCCAGCAGCTTTGGTCCGGGGAAGCAGTACTTC. It translates to CASSFGPGKQYF.

This clonotype was found a few times. The rearrangement links TRBV7-9 to TRBJ1-2; 10 bases agree with TRBD1. The V and J ends lost 5 bases and 4 bases, in that order; junction bases with no gene match: 16. The CDR3 has 18 residues. Per the germline V gene, CDR1 is SEHNR and CDR2 is FQNEAQ (reference sequence). CDR3 protein: CASSQTGTGDPYGYGYTF. The CDR3 DNA sequence: TGTGCCAGCAGCCAAACCGGGACAGGGGACCCCTACGGCTATGGCTACACCTTC.

The chain links TRBV4-1 to TRBJ2-7; the D call may be TRBD1 or TRBD2 (6 bases each). The V gene lost 0 bases and the J gene lost 6 bases, with 18 bases spanning the gap. CDR3 length: 16 amino acids. The germline CDR1 and CDR2 sequences are MGHRA and YSYEKL. CDR3 sequence reads: CASSQDHKLGGIEQYV. The CDR3 bases are TGCGCCAGCAGCCAAGATCATAAGCTAGGGGGGATCGAGCAGTACGTC.

This clonotype was observed at least ten times. J is TRBJ1-4 and V is TRBV7-9; D call uncertain. Trimming shortened V by 1 base and J by 5 bases, and 14 bases separated the two germline ends. There are 16 residues in the CDR3. The germline gives CDR1 SEHNR, CDR2 FQNEAQ (reference sequence). The CDR3 sequence is CASSLESSPQNEKLFF. The CDR3 region has the DNA TGTGCCAGCAGCTTAGAGAGTTCTCCACAGAATGAAAAACTGTTTTTT. Together with reference TRBV7-9 and TRBJ1-4, the CDR3 gives the full variable domain: DTGVSQNPRHKITKRGQNVTFRCDPISEHNRLYWYRQTLGQGPEFLTYFQNEAQLEKSRLLSDRFSAERPKGSFSTLEIQRTEQGDSAMYLCASSLESSPQNEKLFFGSGTQLSVL.

This clonotype showed up many times. V and J are TRBV7-8 and TRBJ2-3; unclear D gene. The V end was cut by 1 base, the J end by 7 bases, with 9 bases between. This CDR3 is 13 amino acids long. Germline assignment: CDR1 SGHVS and CDR2 FQNEAQ. DNA for the CDR3: TGTGCCAGCAGCTTAGGATCGGTATATACGCAGTATTTT. As protein: CASSLGSVYTQYF.

This CDR3 is CASSQGSQGLAPLHF. The CDR3 coding sequence is TGCGCCAGCAGCCAAGGATCACAGGGGTTGGCACCCCTCCACTTT. The chain uses TRBV4-1 and TRBJ1-6; 7 nucleotides agree with TRBD1. The CDR3 loop spans 15 amino acids. Trimming took 1 base from V and 11 from J; bases not matched to a gene: 8. The germline CDR1 and CDR2 sequences are MGHRA and YSYEKL.

In its sample, this clonotype was seen a few times. The genes are TRBV19 and TRBJ1-5; possibly TRBD1 for D (5 bases). V was trimmed by 0 bases and J by 7 bases, leaving 13 bases between them. This CDR3 has 15 amino acids. CDR1 and CDR2 (germline): LNHDA, SQIVND (reference sequence). The chain's CDR3 is CASSIELGTQQPQHF. The CDR3 region has the DNA TGTGCCAGTAGTATAGAGTTGGGGACGCAGCAGCCCCAGCATTTT.

This clonotype was found a few times. The chain links TRBV7-2 to TRBJ2-3; TRBD1 aligns across 11 bases. CDR1 is SGHTA, CDR2 FQGNSA, per germline. V was clipped by 5 bases and J by 4 bases; unmatched bases: 23. The CDR3 runs to 21 residues. The CDR3 nucleotides read TGTGCCAGCAGCGCCCGCCCGGGACAGGGGGTCATTCTCCGGGGCGCAGATACGCAGTATTTT. Its translation: CASSARPGQGVILRGADTQYF.

This clonotype was counted ten times or more. The genes are TRBV20-1 and TRBJ2-1; the D is unclear. The germline CDR1 and CDR2 sequences are DFQATT and SNEGSKA (reference sequence). The germline V and J ends were trimmed by 5 bases and 0 bases, with 14 bases remaining between them. The CDR3 is made up of 15 amino acids. CDR3 in amino acids: CSAAPLLSSYNEQFF. In DNA, the CDR3 is TGCAGTGCTGCCCCACTATTGAGCTCCTACAATGAGCAGTTCTTC.

This clonotype showed up many times. The V and J genes are TRBV29-1 and TRBJ2-7, with D maybe TRBD2 (6 bases). From germline, CDR1 is SQVTM and CDR2 ANQGSEA. This CDR3 is 13 amino acids long. V was cut by 4 bases and J by 3 bases, with 13 bases left in between. The CDR3 loop is CSVVGGQIYEQYF. The DNA of the CDR3 is TGCAGCGTTGTGGGGGGTCAGATCTACGAGCAGTACTTC.

The rearrangement links TRBV29-1 to TRBJ1-1, with 7 bases identical to TRBD1. V lost 4 bases and J lost 1; bases outside the gene matches: 6. Per the germline V gene, CDR1 is SQVTM and CDR2 is ANQGSEA. This CDR3 region has 14 residues. This chain's CDR3 is CSVGGGQANTEAFF. The CDR3 DNA reads as TGCAGCGTTGGGGGAGGACAGGCGAACACTGAAGCTTTCTTT.

This clonotype has only a few counts. The chain joins TRBV4-1 to TRBJ2-1; no firm D call. The CDR3 extends over 12 amino acids. Per germline, CDR1 MGHRA and CDR2 YSYEKL. V was shortened by 2 bases and J by 4 bases, with 3 bases between the two germline ends. CDR3 sequence: CASSQSYNEQFF. CDR3 coding DNA: TGCGCCAGCAGCCAATCTTACAATGAGCAGTTCTTC.

Only a few counts were recorded for this clonotype. The chain is built from TRBV29-1 and TRBJ1-1; weak D call: TRBD1 (6 bases). This CDR3 is 12 amino acids long. Germline assignment: CDR1 SQVTM and CDR2 ANQGSEA. V lost 7 bases to trimming and J lost 0 bases, with 9 bases between them. DNA of the CDR3: TGCAGCGCCACAGGGTTGAACACTGAAGCTTTCTTT. Its protein product is CSATGLNTEAFF.

The chain has TRBV4-1 and TRBJ2-7; weak D call: TRBD1 (6 bases). Germline V gene sequence: CDR1 MGHRA, CDR2 YSYEKL. Trimming pared 0 bases from V and 0 bases from J, leaving 12 bases between. The CDR3 has 16 residues. The CDR3 nucleotides are TGCGCCAGCAGCCAAGATCCCACAGGGAGCTCCTACGAGCAGTACTTC. This gives the protein CASSQDPTGSSYEQYF.

In its sample, this clonotype was seen many times. This sequence joins TRBV7-9 and TRBJ2-7, with unresolved D. Germline lookup yields CDR1 SEHNR and CDR2 FQNEAQ (reference sequence). The CDR3 has 12 amino acids. V lost 3 bases, J lost 4 bases, and 7 bases lay in between. Here the CDR3 reads CASSFGNYEQYF. The CDR3 DNA reads TGTGCCAGCAGCTTCGGCAATTACGAGCAGTACTTC.